This entry describes one T cell receptor (beta chain). Its cognate antigen is unknown. Germline CDR1 reads SGHNT; CDR2 reads YYREEE (reference sequence). The CDR3 has 18 amino acids. V gave up 0 bases and J gave up 1 base, with 16 bases separating them. This sample is drawn from a study of shared clonotypes between healthy human individuals. Sequenced by immunoSEQ multiplex PCR; TCRdb stores in-frame clones only, minus some. This sample has about 510,000 clones, with less than 96% found just once. Donors included only healthy HIV-negative adults lacking recent acute infections or vaccinations. Findings and limits, study-wide: Sharing across four donors was seen in 4% to 6.5% of naive CD4 clonotypes.

The sequenced material came from naive CD4+ T cells sorted from blood. Subset: CD45RA+ positively selected. The rearrangement uses TRBV5-4 and TRBJ2-2, with a weak D call TRBD1 (5 bases). The TCR originated in a woman aged 30 to 39 in good health. This CDR3 is CASSLGSFGHQNTGELFF. The CDR3, as DNA: TGTGCCAGCAGCTTGGGTTCGTTTGGACACCAGAACACCGGGGAGCTGTTTTTT.